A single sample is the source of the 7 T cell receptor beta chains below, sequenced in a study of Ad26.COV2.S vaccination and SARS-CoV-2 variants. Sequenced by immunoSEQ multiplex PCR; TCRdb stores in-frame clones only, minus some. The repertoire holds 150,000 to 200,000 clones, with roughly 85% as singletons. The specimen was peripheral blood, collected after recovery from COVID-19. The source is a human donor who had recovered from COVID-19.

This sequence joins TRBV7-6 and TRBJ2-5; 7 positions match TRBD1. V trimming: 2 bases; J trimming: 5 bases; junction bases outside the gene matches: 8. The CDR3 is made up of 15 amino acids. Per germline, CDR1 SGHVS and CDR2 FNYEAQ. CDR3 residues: CASSLMSDRMETQYF. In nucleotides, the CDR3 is TGTGCCAGCAGCTTAATGTCGGACAGGATGGAGACCCAGTACTTC.

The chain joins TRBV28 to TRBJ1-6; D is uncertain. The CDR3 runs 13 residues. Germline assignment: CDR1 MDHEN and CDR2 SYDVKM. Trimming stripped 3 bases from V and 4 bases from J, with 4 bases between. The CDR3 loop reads CASSFPYNSPLHF. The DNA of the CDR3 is TGTGCCAGCAGTTTTCCGTATAATTCACCCCTCCACTTT.

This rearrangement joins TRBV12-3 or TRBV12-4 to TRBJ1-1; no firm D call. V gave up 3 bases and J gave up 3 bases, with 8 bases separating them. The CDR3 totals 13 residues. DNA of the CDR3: TGTGCCAGCAGTTTCGGACCGGACACTGAAGCTTTCTTT. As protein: CASSFGPDTEAFF.

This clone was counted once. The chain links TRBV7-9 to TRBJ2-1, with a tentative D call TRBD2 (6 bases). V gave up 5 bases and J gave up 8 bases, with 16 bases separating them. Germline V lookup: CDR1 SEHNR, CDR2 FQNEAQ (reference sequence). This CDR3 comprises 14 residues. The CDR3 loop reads CASSLREIEHEQFF. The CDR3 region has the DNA TGTGCCAGCAGCCTACGGGAGATTGAGCATGAGCAGTTCTTC. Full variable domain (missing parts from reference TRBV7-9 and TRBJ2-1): DTGVSQNPRHKITKRGQNVTFRCDPISEHNRLYWYRQTLGQGPEFLTYFQNEAQLEKSRLLSDRFSAERPKGSFSTLEIQRTEQGDSAMYLCASSLREIEHEQFFGPGTRLTVL.

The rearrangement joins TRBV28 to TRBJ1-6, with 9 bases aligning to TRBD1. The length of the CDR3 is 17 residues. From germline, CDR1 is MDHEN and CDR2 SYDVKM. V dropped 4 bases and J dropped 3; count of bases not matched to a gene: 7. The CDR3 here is CASSSRPGQGYNSPLHF. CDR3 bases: TGTGCCAGCAGTTCCCGGCCGGGACAGGGCTATAATTCACCCCTCCACTTT.

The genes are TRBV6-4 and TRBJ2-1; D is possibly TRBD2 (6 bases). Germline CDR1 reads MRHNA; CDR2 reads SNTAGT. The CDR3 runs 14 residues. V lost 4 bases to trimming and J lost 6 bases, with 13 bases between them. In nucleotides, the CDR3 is TGTGCCAGCAGTGCGATGGGACTTCTCAATGAGCAGTTCTTC. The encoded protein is CASSAMGLLNEQFF.

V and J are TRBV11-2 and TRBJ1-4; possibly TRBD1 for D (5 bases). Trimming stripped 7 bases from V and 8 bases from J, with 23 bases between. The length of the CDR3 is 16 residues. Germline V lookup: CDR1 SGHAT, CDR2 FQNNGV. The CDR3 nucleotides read TGTGCCAGCACCCGACTCTCAAGGGGCGTCTGGGAAAAACTGTTTTTT. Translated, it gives CASTRLSRGVWEKLFF.